This T cell receptor (beta chain) was sequenced in a study of blood T cell repertoires in COVID-19. The repertoire was sequenced with immunoSEQ multiplex PCR; TCRdb's copy has only in-frame clones and lacks some. Among 100,000 to 150,000 clones listed, roughly 84% were seen once. V was clipped by 5 bases and J by 12 bases; unmatched bases: 26. CDR1 is LNHDA and CDR2 is SQIVND in the germline V gene (reference sequence). This CDR3 comprises 18 residues. What was sequenced was PBMCs or T cells enriched from blood (not recorded which). The receptor's source is a woman in her 30s who had recovered from COVID-19. The chain couples TRBV19 to TRBJ1-1; 8 bases agree with TRBD1. DNA for the CDR3: TGTGCCAGTAGTCCATCACGACGCACGGACAGGGAGGGCCTTCGGACTTTCTTT. It codes for CASSPSRRTDREGLRTFF.